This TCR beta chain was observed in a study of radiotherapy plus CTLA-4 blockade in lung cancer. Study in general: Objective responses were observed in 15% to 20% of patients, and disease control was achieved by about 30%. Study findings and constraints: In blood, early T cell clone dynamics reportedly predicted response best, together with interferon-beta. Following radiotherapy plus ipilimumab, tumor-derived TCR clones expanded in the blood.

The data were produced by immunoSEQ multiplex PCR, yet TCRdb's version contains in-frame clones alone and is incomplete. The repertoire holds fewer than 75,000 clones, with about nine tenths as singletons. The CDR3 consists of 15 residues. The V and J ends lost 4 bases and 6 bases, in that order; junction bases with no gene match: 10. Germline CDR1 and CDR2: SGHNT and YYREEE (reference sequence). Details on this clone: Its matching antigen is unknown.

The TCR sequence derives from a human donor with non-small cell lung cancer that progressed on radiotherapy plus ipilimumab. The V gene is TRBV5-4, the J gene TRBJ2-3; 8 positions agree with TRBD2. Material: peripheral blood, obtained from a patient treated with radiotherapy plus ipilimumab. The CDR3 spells CASSPGGWAPDTQYF. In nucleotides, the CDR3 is TGTGCCAGCAGCCCGGGGGGGTGGGCCCCCGATACGCAGTATTTT.